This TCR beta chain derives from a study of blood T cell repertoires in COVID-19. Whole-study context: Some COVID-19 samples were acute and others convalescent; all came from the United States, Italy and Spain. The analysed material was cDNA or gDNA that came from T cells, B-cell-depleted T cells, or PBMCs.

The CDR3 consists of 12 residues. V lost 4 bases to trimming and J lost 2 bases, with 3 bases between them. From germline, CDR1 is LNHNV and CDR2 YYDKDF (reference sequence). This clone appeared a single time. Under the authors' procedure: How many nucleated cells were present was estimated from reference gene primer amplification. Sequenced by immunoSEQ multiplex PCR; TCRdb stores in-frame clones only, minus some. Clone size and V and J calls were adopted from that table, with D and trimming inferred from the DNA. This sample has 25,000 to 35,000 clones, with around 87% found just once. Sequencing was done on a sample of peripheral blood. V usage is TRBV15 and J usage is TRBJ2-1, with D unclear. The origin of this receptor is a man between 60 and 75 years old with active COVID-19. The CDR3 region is CATSTTYNEQFF. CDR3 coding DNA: TGTGCCACCAGCACAACCTACAATGAGCAGTTCTTC.